A selection of T cell receptor beta chains follows, all from one sample in a study of beta chain features in type 1 diabetes. Sequenced by immunoSEQ multiplex PCR; TCRdb stores in-frame clones only, minus some. Altogether about 410,000 clones are present, about 15% being singletons, with the ten largest covering under 0.04%. Sequencing was done on a sample of naive CD4+ T cells from blood. These receptors were taken from a man younger than 45 in good health. CDR3s include the opening cysteine and the closing phenylalanine or tryptophan. D genes are given only for firm matches. For some rows the clone size is stated as once, few or many, or as a class when expanded; others skip it.

abundance	d_gene	j_gene	v_gene	CDR3aa	CDR3nt
.	.	TRBJ2-5	TRBV5-1	CASSRADQETQYF	TGCGCCAGCAGCCGGGCAGACCAAGAGACCCAGTACTTC
.	.	TRBJ2-5	TRBV10-3	CAISESNSSPETQYF	TGTGCCATCAGTGAGTCGAATAGTTCCCCAGAGACCCAGTACTTC
.	.	TRBJ2-3	TRBV5-6	CASSGVGFDTDTQYF	TGTGCCAGCAGTGGGGTAGGGTTCGACACAGATACGCAGTATTTT
few	.	TRBJ2-3	TRBV13	CASSFTTDTQYF	TGTGCCAGCAGCTTTACCACAGATACGCAGTATTTT
few	TRBD1	TRBJ2-7	TRBV2	CASRAPGTAYEQYF	TGTGCCAGCAGAGCGCCCGGGACAGCCTACGAGCAGTACTTC
few	.	TRBJ2-7	TRBV7-2	CASSLVEVNGGHEQYF	TGTGCCAGCAGCTTAGTCGAGGTGAACGGGGGCCACGAGCAGTACTTC
few	.	TRBJ2-3	TRBV19	CASSNRPREDTQYF	TGTGCCAGTAGTAATCGACCCCGGGAGGATACGCAGTATTTT
once	TRBD1	TRBJ2-5	TRBV4-1	CASSHPGQPQETQYF	TGCGCCAGCAGCCACCCGGGACAGCCCCAGGAGACCCAGTACTTC
few	.	TRBJ2-3	TRBV29-1	CSVPITDTQYF	TGCAGCGTCCCGATCACAGATACGCAGTATTTT
.	.	TRBJ1-1	TRBV2	CASSESLSGAGEAFF	TGTGCCAGCAGTGAAAGTCTATCAGGGGCGGGTGAAGCTTTCTTT